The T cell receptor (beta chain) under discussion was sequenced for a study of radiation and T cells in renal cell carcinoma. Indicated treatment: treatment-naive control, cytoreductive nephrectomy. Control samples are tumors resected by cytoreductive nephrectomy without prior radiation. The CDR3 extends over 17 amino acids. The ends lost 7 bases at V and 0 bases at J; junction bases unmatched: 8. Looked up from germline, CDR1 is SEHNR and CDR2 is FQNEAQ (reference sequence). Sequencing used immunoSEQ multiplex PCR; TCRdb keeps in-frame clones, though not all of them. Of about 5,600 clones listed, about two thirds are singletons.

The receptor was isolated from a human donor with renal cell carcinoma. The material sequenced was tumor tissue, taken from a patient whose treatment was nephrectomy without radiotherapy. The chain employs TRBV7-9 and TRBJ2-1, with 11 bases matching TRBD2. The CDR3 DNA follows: TGTGCCAGCAACCCGGGACTAGCGGACTCCTCCTACAATGAGCAGTTCTTC. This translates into CASNPGLADSSYNEQFF.